This T cell receptor (beta chain) was identified in a study of blood T cell repertoires in COVID-19. Study summary: Collection of acute and convalescent COVID-19 samples took place in the United States, Italy and Spain. Sources were T cells, B-cell-depleted T cells, or PBMCs; the material itself was cDNA or gDNA.

This clone was detected once. Original processing notes: Researchers report that nucleated cell counts were estimated from reference gene primer amplification. Sequenced by immunoSEQ multiplex PCR; TCRdb stores in-frame clones only, minus some. V and J calls and clone size are as listed in that table; D and trimming were resolved from the DNA. This sample has some 180,000 clones, with less than 85% found just once. The receptor was isolated from a man aged 45-60 years who had recovered from COVID-19. The sample consisted of peripheral blood.

CDR3 in DNA: TGCAGCGGAAATATGGCTCGGGACACTGAAGCTTTCTTT. It yields the protein CSGNMARDTEAFF. This sequence joins TRBV29-1 and TRBJ1-1; D call uncertain. CDR3 length: 13 amino acids. Trimming stripped 7 bases from V and 3 bases from J, with 15 bases between. Per germline, CDR1 SQVTM and CDR2 ANQGSEA.